These 24 T cell receptor beta chains originate from one sample sequenced in a study of blood T cell repertoires in COVID-19. TCRdb's table, derived via immunoSEQ multiplex PCR, lists solely in-frame clones and lacks some. This repertoire shows about 80,000 clones, around 79% found once; its top ten account for about 15%. Sequencing was done on a sample of peripheral blood. The receptor set was obtained from a human donor in a cohort sampled during active COVID-19.

This clone came up once. The chain has TRBV10-1 and TRBJ2-2; weak D call: TRBD1 (6 bases). CDR1 is WNHNN, CDR2 SYGVQD, per germline (reference sequence). V was cut by 3 bases and J by 6 bases, with 17 bases left in between. The CDR3 spans 16 residues. This chain's CDR3 is CASSDLKGAGAGELFF. The CDR3 DNA reads TGCGCCAGCAGTGATTTAAAAGGAGCAGGGGCCGGGGAGCTGTTTTTT.

The V gene is TRBV9, the J gene TRBJ2-2, with 11 bases lining up with TRBD2. The CDR3 loop spans 16 amino acids. Germline-derived CDR1 and CDR2 are SGDLS and YYNGEE. The V gene end was trimmed by 2 bases and the J gene end by 4 bases; junction bases not matched to a gene: 4. This CDR3 reads CASSVSGRAGTGELFF. The CDR3, as DNA: TGTGCCAGCAGCGTTAGCGGGAGGGCCGGCACCGGGGAGCTGTTTTTT.

The chain joins TRBV4-3 to TRBJ2-7, with 15 bases aligning to TRBD2. This CDR3 comprises 20 residues. Germline loops: CDR1 LGHNA, CDR2 YSLEER. J lost 7 bases, V lost 0 bases, and 16 bases had no gene match. CDR3: CASSQERGTSGRHGLGEQYV. The CDR3 DNA is TGCGCCAGCAGCCAAGAAAGGGGGACTAGCGGGAGGCATGGACTGGGGGAGCAGTACGTC.

The table lists this clone with a few counts. The chain links TRBV9 to TRBJ2-3; 7 nucleotides match TRBD2. This CDR3 comprises 14 residues. Germline CDR1 SGDLS, CDR2 YYNGEE. The J segment lost 2 bases and the V segment lost 3 bases, leaving 3 bases of the junction unmatched. The CDR3: CASSAAGVTDTQYF. As DNA, the CDR3 is TGTGCCAGCAGCGCGGCGGGGGTCACAGATACGCAGTATTTT. The full variable domain, with the rest looked up from reference TRBV9 and TRBJ2-3, is DSGVTQTPKHLITATGQRVTLRCSPRSGDLSVYWYQQSLDQGLQFLIQYYNGEERAKGNILERFSAQQFPDLHSELNLSSLELGDSALYFCASSAAGVTDTQYFGPGTRLTVL.

The chain couples TRBV6-2 or TRBV6-3 to TRBJ2-7, with a possible D match to TRBD1 (5 bases). CDR1 is MNHEY and CDR2 is SVGEGT in the germline V gene. CDR3 length equals 14 residues. The V end was cut by 0 bases, the J end by 1 base, with 7 bases between. The CDR3, as DNA: TGTGCCAGCAGTTACTCCGGACAATCCTACGAGCAGTACGTC. Its protein product is CASSYSGQSYEQYV.

CDR3 bases: TGTGCCAGCAGCTTGTGGTTTGACTACGTAGTTTCGAATGAGCAGTTCTTC. Translating it yields CASSLWFDYVVSNEQFF. The chain links TRBV5-6 to TRBJ2-1; a possible D gene is TRBD2 (5 bases). Trimming took off 1 base at V and 7 bases at J, with 21 bases between the two ends. Germline-derived CDR1 and CDR2 are SGHDT and YYEEEE. The CDR3 extends over 17 amino acids.

The chain carries TRBV19 and TRBJ2-1, with 9 nucleotides matching TRBD2. Germline V gives CDR1 LNHDA, CDR2 SQIVND (reference sequence). J was trimmed by 2 bases and V by 7 bases; bases with no gene match: 3. This CDR3 region has 14 residues. The CDR3 region is CASKSSGAYNEQFF. CDR3 DNA sequence: TGTGCCAGTAAATCTAGCGGGGCCTACAATGAGCAGTTCTTC.

The CDR3 reads CASSLQGRGTDTQYF. DNA for the CDR3: TGTGCCAGCAGCCTACAGGGAAGGGGGACAGATACGCAGTATTTT. This sequence joins TRBV7-8 and TRBJ2-3; D perhaps matches TRBD1 (6 bases). V was clipped by 5 bases and J by 3 bases, with 15 bases between them. The germline V gene has CDR1 SGHVS and CDR2 FQNEAQ. The CDR3 contains 15 residues. Drawing the rest from reference TRBV7-8 and TRBJ2-3, the complete variable domain is GAGVSQSPRYKVAKRGQDVALRCDPISGHVSLFWYQQALGQGPEFLTYFQNEAQLDKSGLPSDRFFAERPEGSVSTLKIQRTQQEDSAVYLCASSLQGRGTDTQYFGPGTRLTVL.

The J gene is TRBJ1-1, the V gene TRBV6-2 or TRBV6-3; D call uncertain. This CDR3 has 18 residues. Germline V gene sequence: CDR1 MNHEY, CDR2 SVGEGT. V was cut by 0 bases and J by 0 bases, with 17 bases left in between. The CDR3 is CASSYSVMGPFLNTEAFF. The CDR3 coding sequence is TGTGCCAGCAGTTACTCGGTTATGGGCCCTTTTCTGAACACTGAAGCTTTCTTT.

This clone was seen more than once but under ten times. The chain uses TRBV9 and TRBJ2-2; weak D call: TRBD2 (6 bases). Trimming pared 4 bases from V and 1 base from J, leaving 11 bases between. The germline V gene has CDR1 SGDLS and CDR2 YYNGEE. CDR3 length: 15 residues. The CDR3, as DNA: TGTGCCAGCAGCCCGGGGACTGGGAACACCGGGGAGCTGTTTTTT. This sequence encodes CASSPGTGNTGELFF.

This clone was observed once. The gene calls are TRBV14 and TRBJ2-2; no firm D call. This CDR3 has 13 residues. Trimming left V 2 bases short and J 8 bases short, with 9 bases between. CDR1 SGHDN and CDR2 FVKESK come from the germline V gene. CDR3 protein: CASSQFRYGELFF. The CDR3 DNA is TGTGCCAGCAGCCAATTCCGGTATGGGGAGCTGTTTTTT.

The CDR3 sequence is CASSPYWGGSYNEQFF. CDR3 coding DNA: TGTGCCAGCAGCCCCTATTGGGGAGGGTCCTACAATGAGCAGTTCTTC. The V gene is TRBV6-4, the J gene TRBJ2-1; 7 bases are shared with TRBD2. Germline CDR1 and CDR2: MRHNA and SNTAGT. The V segment lost 6 bases and the J segment 1 base; nucleotides outside the gene matches: 9. CDR3 length equals 16 residues.

The V call is TRBV6-5, the J call TRBJ1-2; D uncertain. The V and J ends lost 0 bases and 7 bases respectively, with 15 bases between them. CDR1 is MNHEY, CDR2 SVGAGI, per germline. The CDR3 extends over 15 amino acids. As DNA, the CDR3 is TGTGCCAGCAGTTACTCGGTTCTAGCGGACGGTGGCTACACCTTC. Translating gives CASSYSVLADGGYTF.

This rearrangement joins TRBV12-5 to TRBJ1-6, with TRBD1 matching 7 bases. The trim removed 5 bases at V and 8 bases at J, leaving 9 bases unmatched. Per the germline V gene, CDR1 is LGHNT and CDR2 is FRNRAP. The CDR3 spans 15 residues. In DNA, the CDR3 is TGTGCTAGTGGTGGAACAGGGGTCAGCTATTCACCCCTCCACTTT. It yields the protein CASGGTGVSYSPLHF.

The genes are TRBV13 and TRBJ2-1, with 8 bases lining up with TRBD1. Germline CDR1 reads PRHDT; CDR2 reads FYEKMQ (reference sequence). V was pared by 5 bases and J by 4 bases, with 7 bases of the junction left unmatched. This CDR3 contains 15 residues. DNA of the CDR3: TGTGCCAGCAGCAACACAGGGGGATCTTACAATGAGCAGTTCTTC. It specifies CASSNTGGSYNEQFF.

This clone appeared once. The CDR3 DNA sequence: TGCGCCAGCAGCCATCCTAGGGGGCAGGGGGCGGCTTACGAGCAGTACTTC. It codes for CASSHPRGQGAAYEQYF. This chain connects TRBV4-1 to TRBJ2-7; 8 bases match TRBD1. Germline loops: CDR1 MGHRA, CDR2 YSYEKL. V shed 3 bases, J shed 4 bases, and the junction held 14 bases outside the gene matches. The CDR3 is 17 amino acids.

V is TRBV21-1 and J is TRBJ2-2; TRBD2, as called in the table, went unchecked against the DNA. TRBV21-1 is designated a pseudogene. CDR3 length: 13 amino acids. CDR3: CASSLRAGGELFF. In DNA, the CDR3 is TGTGCCAGCAGCCTCCGGGCGGGCGGGGAGCTGTTTTTT.

The J gene is TRBJ2-4, the V gene TRBV29-1; 8 bases line up with TRBD2. CDR1 and CDR2 (germline): SQVTM, ANQGSEA. There are 15 residues in the CDR3. The V segment lost 0 bases and the J segment 9 bases; nucleotides outside the gene matches: 10. CDR3 residues: CSVEEQERGLGIQYF. The CDR3 bases are TGCAGCGTTGAAGAACAGGAGCGGGGGCTGGGCATTCAGTACTTC.

This clone came up a few times. The chain recombines TRBV5-4 with TRBJ2-7; no firm D call. CDR1 and CDR2 from the germline V gene are SGHNT and YYREEE (reference sequence). This CDR3 has 16 amino acids. With 3 bases removed from V and 5 bases from J, the gap between germline ends came to 21 bases. The CDR3 coding sequence is TGTGCCAGCAGCTATGCTGACCCGGGTGATCCCCACGAGCAGTACGTC. Protein sequence: CASSYADPGDPHEQYV.

This chain connects TRBV2 to TRBJ1-2, with D perhaps matching TRBD1 (6 bases). CDR3 length equals 15 residues. CDR1 SNHLY and CDR2 FYNNEI come from the germline V gene. Trimming pared 0 bases from V and 8 bases from J, leaving 16 bases between. CDR3: CASSEALRGALGYTF. In DNA, the CDR3 is TGTGCCAGCAGTGAAGCGCTTCGGGGGGCACTAGGCTACACCTTC.

This chain uses TRBV20-1 with TRBJ2-1; TRBD2 aligns across 9 bases. Germline V gene data show CDR1 as DFQATT and CDR2 as SNEGSKA (reference sequence). The J segment lost 5 bases and the V segment lost 3 bases, leaving 8 bases of the junction unmatched. This CDR3 has 15 residues. CDR3 sequence (DNA): TGCAGTGCTAGTGAAGGGAGCGGGGGGAACAATGAGCAGTTCTTC. It specifies CSASEGSGGNNEQFF.

J is TRBJ2-3 and V is TRBV11-3; 8 bases map to TRBD2. With V trimmed by 4 bases and J by 0 bases, 6 bases remained unmatched. Germline V lookup: CDR1 SGHNT, CDR2 YENEEA. There are 16 residues in the CDR3. CDR3 residues: CASSSLAGVSTDTQYF. The CDR3 nucleotides are TGTGCCAGCAGCTCGCTAGCGGGCGTTAGCACAGATACGCAGTATTTT. Looking up the rest from reference TRBV11-3 and TRBJ2-3 gives the full variable domain: EAGVVQSPRYKIIEKKQPVAFWCNPISGHNTLYWYLQNLGQGPELLIRYENEEAVDDSQLPKDRFSAERLKGVDSTLKIQPAELGDSAVYLCASSSLAGVSTDTQYFGPGTRLTVL.

V usage is TRBV5-4 and J usage is TRBJ1-1, with D possibly TRBD1 on 5 matching bases. V was trimmed by 0 bases and J by 5 bases, leaving 14 bases between them. Germline V gene sequence: CDR1 SGHNT, CDR2 YYREEE (reference sequence). This CDR3 is 15 amino acids long. The CDR3 coding sequence is TGTGCCAGCAGCTTGGTTGCTGCCGGGGGAACTGAAGCTTTCTTT. Encoded protein: CASSLVAAGGTEAFF.

The J gene is TRBJ2-7, the V gene TRBV5-1; 9 bases map to TRBD1. The CDR3 sequence is 17 residues long. The germline V gene has CDR1 SGHRS and CDR2 YFSETQ. Germline trimming cut 1 base from V and 6 bases from J; bases unmatched to any gene: 14. As DNA, the CDR3 is TGCGCCAGCAGCTTGCTTCCACCGGGACAGGGAACGAGCGAGCAGTACTTC. Protein: CASSLLPPGQGTSEQYF.